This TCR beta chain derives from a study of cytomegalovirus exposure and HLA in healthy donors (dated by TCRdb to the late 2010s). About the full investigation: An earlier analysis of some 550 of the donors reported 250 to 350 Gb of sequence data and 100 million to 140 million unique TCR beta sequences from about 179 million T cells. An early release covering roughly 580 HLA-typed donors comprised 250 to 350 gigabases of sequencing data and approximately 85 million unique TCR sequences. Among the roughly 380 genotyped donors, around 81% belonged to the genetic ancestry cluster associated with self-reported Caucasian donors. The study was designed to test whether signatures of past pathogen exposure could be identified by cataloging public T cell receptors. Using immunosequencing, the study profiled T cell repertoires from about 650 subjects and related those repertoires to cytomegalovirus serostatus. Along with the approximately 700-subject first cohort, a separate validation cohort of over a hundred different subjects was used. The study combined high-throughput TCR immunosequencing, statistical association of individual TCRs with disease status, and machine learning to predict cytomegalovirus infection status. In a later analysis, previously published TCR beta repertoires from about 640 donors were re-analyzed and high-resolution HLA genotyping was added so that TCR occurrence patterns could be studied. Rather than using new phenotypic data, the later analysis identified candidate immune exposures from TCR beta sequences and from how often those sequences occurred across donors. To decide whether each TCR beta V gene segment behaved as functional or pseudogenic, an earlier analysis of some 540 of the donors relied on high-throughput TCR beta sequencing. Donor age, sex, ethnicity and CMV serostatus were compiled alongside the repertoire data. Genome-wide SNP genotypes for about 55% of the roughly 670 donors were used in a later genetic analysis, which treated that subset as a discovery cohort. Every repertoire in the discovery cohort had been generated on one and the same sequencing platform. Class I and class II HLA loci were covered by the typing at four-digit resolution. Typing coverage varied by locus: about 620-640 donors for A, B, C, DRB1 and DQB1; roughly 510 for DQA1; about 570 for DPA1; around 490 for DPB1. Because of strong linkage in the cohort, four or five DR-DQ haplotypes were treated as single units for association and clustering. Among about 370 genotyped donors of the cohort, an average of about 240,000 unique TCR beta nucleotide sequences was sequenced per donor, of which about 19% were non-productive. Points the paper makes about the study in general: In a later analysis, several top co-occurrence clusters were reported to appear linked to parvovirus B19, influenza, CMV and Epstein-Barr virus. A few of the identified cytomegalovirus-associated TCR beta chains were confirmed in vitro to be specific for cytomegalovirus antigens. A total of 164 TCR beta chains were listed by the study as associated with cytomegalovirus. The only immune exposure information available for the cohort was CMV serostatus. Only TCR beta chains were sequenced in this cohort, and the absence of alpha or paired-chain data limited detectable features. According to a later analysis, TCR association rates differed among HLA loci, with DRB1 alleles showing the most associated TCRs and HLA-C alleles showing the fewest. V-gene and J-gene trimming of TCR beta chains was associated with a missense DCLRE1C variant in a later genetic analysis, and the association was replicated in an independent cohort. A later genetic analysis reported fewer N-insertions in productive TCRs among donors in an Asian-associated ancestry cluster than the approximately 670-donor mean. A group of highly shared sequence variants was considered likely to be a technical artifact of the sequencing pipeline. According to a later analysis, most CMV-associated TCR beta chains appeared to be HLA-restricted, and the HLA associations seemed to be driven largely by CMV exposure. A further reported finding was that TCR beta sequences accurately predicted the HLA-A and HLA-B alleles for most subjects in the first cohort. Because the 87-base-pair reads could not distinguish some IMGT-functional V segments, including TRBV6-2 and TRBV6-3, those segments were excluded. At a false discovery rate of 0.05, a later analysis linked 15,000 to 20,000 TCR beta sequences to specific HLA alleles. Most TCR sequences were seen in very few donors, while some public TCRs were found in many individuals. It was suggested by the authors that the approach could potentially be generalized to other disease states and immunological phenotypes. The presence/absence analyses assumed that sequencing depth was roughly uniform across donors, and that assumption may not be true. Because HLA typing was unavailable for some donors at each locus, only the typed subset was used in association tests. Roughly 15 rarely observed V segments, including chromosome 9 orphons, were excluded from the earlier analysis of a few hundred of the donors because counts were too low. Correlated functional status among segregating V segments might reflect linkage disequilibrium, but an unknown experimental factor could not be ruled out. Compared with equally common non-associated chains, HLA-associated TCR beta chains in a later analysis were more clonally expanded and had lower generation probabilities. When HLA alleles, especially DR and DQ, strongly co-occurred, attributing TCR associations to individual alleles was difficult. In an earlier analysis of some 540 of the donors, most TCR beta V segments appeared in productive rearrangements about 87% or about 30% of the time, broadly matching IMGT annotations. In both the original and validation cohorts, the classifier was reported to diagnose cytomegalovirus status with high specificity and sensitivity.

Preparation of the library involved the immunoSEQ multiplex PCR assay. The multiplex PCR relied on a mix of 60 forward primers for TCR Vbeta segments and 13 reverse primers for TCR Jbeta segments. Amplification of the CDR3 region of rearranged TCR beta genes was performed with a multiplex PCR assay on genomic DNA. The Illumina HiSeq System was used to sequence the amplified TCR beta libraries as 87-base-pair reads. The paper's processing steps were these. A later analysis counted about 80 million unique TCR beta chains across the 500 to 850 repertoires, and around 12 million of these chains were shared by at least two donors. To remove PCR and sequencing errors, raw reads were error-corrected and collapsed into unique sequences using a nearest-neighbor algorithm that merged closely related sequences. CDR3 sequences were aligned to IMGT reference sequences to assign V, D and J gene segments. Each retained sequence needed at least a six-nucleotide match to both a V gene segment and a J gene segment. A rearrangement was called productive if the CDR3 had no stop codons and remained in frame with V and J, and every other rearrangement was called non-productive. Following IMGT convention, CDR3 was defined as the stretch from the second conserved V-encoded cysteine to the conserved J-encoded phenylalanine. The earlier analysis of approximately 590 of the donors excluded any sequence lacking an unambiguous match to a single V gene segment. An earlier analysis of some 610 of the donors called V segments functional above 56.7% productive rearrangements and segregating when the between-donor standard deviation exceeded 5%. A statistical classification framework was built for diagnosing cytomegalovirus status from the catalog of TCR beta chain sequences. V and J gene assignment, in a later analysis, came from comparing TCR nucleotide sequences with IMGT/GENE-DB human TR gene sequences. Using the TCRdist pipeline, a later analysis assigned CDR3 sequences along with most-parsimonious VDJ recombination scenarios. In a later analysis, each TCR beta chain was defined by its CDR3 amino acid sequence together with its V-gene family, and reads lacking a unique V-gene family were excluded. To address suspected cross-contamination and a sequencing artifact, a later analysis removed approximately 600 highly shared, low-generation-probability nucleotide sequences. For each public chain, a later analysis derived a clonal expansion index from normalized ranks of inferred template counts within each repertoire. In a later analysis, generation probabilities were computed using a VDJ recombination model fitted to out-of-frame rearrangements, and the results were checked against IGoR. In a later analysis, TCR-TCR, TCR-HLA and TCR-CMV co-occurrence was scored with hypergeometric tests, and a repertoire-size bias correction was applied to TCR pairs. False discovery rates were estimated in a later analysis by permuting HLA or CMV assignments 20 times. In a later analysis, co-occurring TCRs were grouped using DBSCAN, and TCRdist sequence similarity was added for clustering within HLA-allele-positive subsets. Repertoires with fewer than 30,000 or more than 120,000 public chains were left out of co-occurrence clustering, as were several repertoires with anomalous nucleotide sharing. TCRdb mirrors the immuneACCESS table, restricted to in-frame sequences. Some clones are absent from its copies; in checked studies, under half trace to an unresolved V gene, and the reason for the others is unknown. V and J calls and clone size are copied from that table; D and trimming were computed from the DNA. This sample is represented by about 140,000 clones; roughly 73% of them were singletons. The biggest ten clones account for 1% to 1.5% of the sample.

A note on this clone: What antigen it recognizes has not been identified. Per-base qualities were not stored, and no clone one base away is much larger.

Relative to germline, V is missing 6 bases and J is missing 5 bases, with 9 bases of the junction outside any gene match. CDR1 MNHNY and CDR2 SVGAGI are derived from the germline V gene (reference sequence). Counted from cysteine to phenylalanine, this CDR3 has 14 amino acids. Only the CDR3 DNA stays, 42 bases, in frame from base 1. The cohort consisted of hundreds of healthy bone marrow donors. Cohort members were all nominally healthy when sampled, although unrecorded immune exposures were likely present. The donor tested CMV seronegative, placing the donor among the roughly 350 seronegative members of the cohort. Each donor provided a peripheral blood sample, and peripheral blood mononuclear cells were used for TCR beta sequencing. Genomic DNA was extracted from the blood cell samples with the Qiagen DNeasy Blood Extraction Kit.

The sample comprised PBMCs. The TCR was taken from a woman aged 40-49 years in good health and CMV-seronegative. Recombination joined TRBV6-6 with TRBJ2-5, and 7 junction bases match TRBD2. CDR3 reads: CASRGGWGVETQYF. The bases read TGTGCCAGCAGGGGAGGGTGGGGTGTGGAGACCCAGTACTTC.